The rows below give T cell receptor beta chains drawn from one sample of a study of T cells in Graves' hyperthyroidism and ophthalmopathy. Via MiXCR, TCRdb re-called the multiplex PCR reads, giving one row per CDR3 protein. The top ten clones hold about 13% of a sample with 390,000 or so distinct CDR3 sequences, over 12% of them seen once. The sequenced sample consisted of blood. Receptors were obtained from a man between 18 and 29 years old with Graves' ophthalmopathy. CDR3s include the opening cysteine and the closing phenylalanine or tryptophan. D genes are given only for firm matches. Clone sizes are given selectively: once, few, many, or a class where the clone is expanded.

d_call	v_call	j_call	clone_size	cdr3_aa	cdr3_nt
TRBD2	TRBV7-3	TRBJ2-1	.	CASSLIASGRLNEQFF	TGTGCCAGCAGCTTAATAGCTAGCGGGAGGTTAAATGAGCAGTTCTTC
.	TRBV20-1	TRBJ2-7	many	CSASEHGSGEQYF	TGCAGTGCTAGTGAACACGGGTCGGGTGAGCAGTACTTC
.	TRBV6-2/TRBV6-3	TRBJ1-1	.	CASFRGWGNTEAFF	TGTGCCAGCTTTAGGGGTTGGGGGAACACTGAAGCTTTCTTT
.	TRBV30	TRBJ2-1	many	CAWSKNNEQFF	TGTGCCTGGAGTAAAAACAATGAGCAGTTCTTC
TRBD1	TRBV7-3	TRBJ1-5	.	CASSLGDSGTGAYANQPQHF	TGTGCCAGCAGCTTAGGTGACTCCGGGACAGGGGCCTACGCCAATCAGCCCCAGCATTTT
.	TRBV5-1	TRBJ2-4	few	CASSLVVGDMDIQYF	TGCGCCAGCAGCTTGGTGGTCGGGGATATGGACATTCAGTACTTC
.	TRBV5-5	TRBJ2-5	many	CASSPPPRGLKLETQYF	TGTGCCAGCAGTCCTCCCCCCCGCGGGTTGAAGTTGGAGACCCAGTACTTC
TRBD2	TRBV6-1	TRBJ2-3	many	CASSQRRGVRDTQYF	TGTGCCAGCAGCCAGCGTCGGGGGGTGAGAGATACGCAGTATTTT
.	TRBV4-1	TRBJ2-3	many	CASSQAGSTDTQYF	TGCGCCAGCAGCCAAGCCGGTAGCACAGATACGCAGTATTTT
.	TRBV7-9	TRBJ1-4	few	CASSRGSGAPGEKLFF	TGTGCCAGCAGCCGGGGGTCGGGGGCGCCAGGGGAAAAACTGTTTTTT
TRBD1	TRBV28	TRBJ1-2	many	CASSLGRGPGYTF	TGTGCCAGCAGTTTAGGCAGGGGGCCTGGCTACACCTTC
TRBD1	TRBV6-2/TRBV6-3	TRBJ1-6	few	CASRGQQGSYNSPLHF	TGTGCCAGCAGGGGACAGCAGGGCTCCTATAATTCACCCCTCCACTTT
.	TRBV7-6	TRBJ1-1	.	CASSMREQGTEAFF	TGTGCCAGCAGCATGCGCGAGCAGGGAACTGAAGCTTTCTTT
.	TRBV29-1	TRBJ2-5	few	CSVAKGLSVGETQYF	TGCAGCGTTGCAAAAGGGCTGTCAGTTGGGGAGACCCAGTACTTC
TRBD1	TRBV6-1	TRBJ2-1	many	CASSGQGARSYNEQFF	TGTGCCAGCAGTGGACAGGGGGCCCGCTCCTACAATGAGCAGTTCTTC
.	TRBV30	TRBJ2-5	few	CAWSGRGETQYF	TGTGCCTGGAGTGGGAGGGGCGAGACCCAGTACTTC
TRBD2	TRBV7-2	TRBJ2-2	.	CASSPRGINTGELFF	TGTGCCAGCAGCCCGCGGGGGATTAACACCGGGGAGCTGTTTTTT
TRBD2	TRBV6-1	TRBJ2-7	.	CASSPRLAGGLHEQYF	TGTGCCAGCAGTCCAAGACTAGCGGGAGGGCTCCACGAGCAGTACTTC
.	TRBV7-9	TRBJ1-1	.	CASSARQLTSTEAFF	TGTGCCAGCAGCGCAAGACAGCTCACGAGCACTGAAGCTTTCTTT
TRBD1	TRBV27	TRBJ2-2	few	CASSIRTGGDGELFF	TGTGCCAGCAGCATTCGGACAGGGGGCGACGGGGAGCTGTTTTTT
.	TRBV7-9	TRBJ2-7	many	CASSLGGGGYEQYF	TGTGCCAGCAGCTTGGGAGGGGGAGGCTACGAGCAGTACTTC
.	TRBV7-9	TRBJ1-1	many	CASSPGSDTEAFF	TGTGCCAGCAGCCCTGGAAGTGACACTGAAGCTTTCTTT
.	TRBV10-3	TRBJ2-3	many	CAIQAEPRGDTQYF	TGTGCCATCCAGGCGGAGCCAAGAGGAGATACGCAGTATTTT
TRBD1	TRBV7-9	TRBJ1-1	many	CASSVQGSGEAFF	TGTGCCAGCAGCGTACAGGGGAGCGGTGAAGCTTTCTTT
.	TRBV24-1	TRBJ1-4	.	CATSESGWEKLFF	TGTGCCACCAGTGAGTCGGGTTGGGAAAAACTGTTTTTT
TRBD1	TRBV19	TRBJ1-2	few	CASRTDRGIYGYTF	TGTGCCAGTAGGACGGACAGGGGCATATATGGCTACACCTTC
.	TRBV12-3/TRBV12-4	TRBJ2-3	many	CASRKLASTDTQYF	TGTGCCAGCAGGAAACTAGCTAGCACAGATACGCAGTATTTT
.	TRBV10-2	TRBJ1-1	many	CASSESPDTEAFF	TGCGCCAGCAGTGAGTCGCCCGACACTGAAGCTTTCTTT
.	TRBV19	TRBJ1-6	few	CATNKRGNSPLHF	TGTGCCACTAACAAACGCGGGAATTCACCCCTCCACTTT
.	TRBV6-5	TRBJ2-3	.	CASSYEAVTDTQYF	TGTGCCAGCAGTTACGAAGCGGTCACAGATACGCAGTATTTT
.	TRBV7-9	TRBJ1-1	many	CASRARWNTEAFF	TGTGCCAGCAGGGCCCGATGGAACACTGAAGCTTTCTTT
.	TRBV20-1	TRBJ1-5	.	CSARARGIYSNQPQHF	TGCAGTGCTAGAGCCCGGGGAATTTATAGCAATCAGCCCCAGCATTTT
.	TRBV20-1	TRBJ2-2	many	CSAGRTNTGELFF	TGCAGTGCGGGCCGTACTAACACCGGGGAGCTGTTTTTT
.	TRBV15	TRBJ2-7	many	CATSRVAATYEQYF	TGTGCCACCAGCAGAGTGGCAGCCACCTACGAGCAGTACTTC
.	TRBV20-1	TRBJ2-7	many	CSARDSGTSYEQYF	TGCAGTGCGCGGGACTCCGGGACCTCCTACGAGCAGTACTTC
.	TRBV19	TRBJ2-1	.	CASSESQGLGVNEQFF	TGTGCCAGTAGTGAATCGCAGGGGTTAGGGGTCAATGAGCAGTTCTTC
.	TRBV5-1	TRBJ2-7	.	CASSFDTGLVEQYF	TGCGCCAGCAGCTTTGACACAGGGTTAGTCGAGCAGTACTTC
.	TRBV19	TRBJ2-1	few	CASRPGHFSYNEQFF	TGTGCCAGTAGACCGGGACACTTCTCCTACAATGAGCAGTTCTTC
.	TRBV4-1	TRBJ1-1	.	CASSQESVDTEAFF	TGCGCCAGCAGCCAAGAGTCCGTTGACACTGAAGCTTTCTTT
.	TRBV5-8	TRBJ2-1	many	CASSIYGTGYNEQFF	TGTGCCAGCAGCATATATGGGACTGGCTACAATGAGCAGTTCTTC
TRBD2	TRBV20-1	TRBJ2-7	many	CSARDTRAGSIAEQYF	TGCAGTGCTAGAGATACACGAGCGGGGAGTATCGCCGAGCAGTACTTC
TRBD1	TRBV30	TRBJ2-3	.	CAWSHRGRTDTQYF	TGTGCCTGGAGCCACAGGGGACGCACAGATACGCAGTATTTT
.	TRBV7-6	TRBJ1-4	.	CTSSLSDEKLFF	TGTACCAGCAGCTTAAGTGATGAAAAACTGTTTTTT
TRBD2	TRBV7-9	TRBJ2-7	few	CASSSSQGLAGEYEQYF	TGTGCCAGCAGCTCCAGCCAGGGACTAGCGGGGGAGTACGAGCAGTACTTC
TRBD2	TRBV12-3/TRBV12-4	TRBJ2-3	many	CASSFPAGGSTDTQYF	TGTGCCAGCAGTTTCCCAGCGGGGGGGAGCACAGATACGCAGTATTTT
.	TRBV29-1	TRBJ1-1	.	CSVKRGSNTEAFF	TGCAGCGTCAAGCGGGGCAGTAACACTGAAGCTTTCTTT
TRBD2	TRBV6-2/TRBV6-3	TRBJ2-7	many	CASSYWSSGSTTTTYEQYF	TGTGCCAGCAGTTACTGGTCTAGCGGGAGTACCACCACTACCTACGAGCAGTACTTC
.	TRBV7-2	TRBJ2-3	many	CASSLVQGLDTQYF	TGTGCCAGCAGCTTAGTTCAGGGTTTAGATACGCAGTATTTT
TRBD1	TRBV2	TRBJ2-3	many	CASTRDRGGTDTQYF	TGTGCCAGCACCCGGGACAGGGGAGGCACAGATACGCAGTATTTT
.	TRBV19	TRBJ1-1	many	CASSIAGMNTEAFF	TGTGCCAGTAGTATAGCAGGGATGAACACTGAAGCTTTCTTT
TRBD1	TRBV9	TRBJ1-2	.	CASSVATGGQGSGYTF	TGTGCCAGCAGCGTAGCTACGGGGGGACAGGGGAGTGGCTACACCTTC
.	TRBV12-3/TRBV12-4	TRBJ1-2	.	CASTSGLNYGYTF	TGTGCCAGCACTTCAGGGCTTAACTATGGCTACACCTTC